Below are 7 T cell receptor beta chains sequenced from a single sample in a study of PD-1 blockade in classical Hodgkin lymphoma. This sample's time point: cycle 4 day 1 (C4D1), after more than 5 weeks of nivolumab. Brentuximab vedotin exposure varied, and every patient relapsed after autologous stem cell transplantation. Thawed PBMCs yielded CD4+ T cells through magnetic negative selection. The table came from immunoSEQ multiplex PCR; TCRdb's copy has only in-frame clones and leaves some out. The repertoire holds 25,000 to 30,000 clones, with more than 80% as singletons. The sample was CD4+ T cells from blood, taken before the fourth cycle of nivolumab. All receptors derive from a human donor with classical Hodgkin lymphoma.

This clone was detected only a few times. The CDR3 nucleotides read TGCGCCAGCAGCACAGGGAGCGGCAAAAACATTCAGTACTTC. Encoded protein: CASSTGSGKNIQYF. The gene calls are TRBV5-1 and TRBJ2-4; D perhaps matches TRBD1 (6 bases). Trimming cost V 4 bases and J 3 bases, with 11 bases left between them. The CDR3 has 14 amino acids. Germline loops: CDR1 SGHRS, CDR2 YFSETQ.

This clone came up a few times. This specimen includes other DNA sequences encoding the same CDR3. The CDR3 protein is CASSLFPGQGGEKLFF. Here the CDR3 DNA reads TGCGCCAGCAGCTTATTCCCGGGACAGGGGGGTGAAAAACTGTTTTTT. The J gene is TRBJ1-4, the V gene TRBV5-1; TRBD1 matches 11 bases. The CDR3 has 16 residues. In germline, CDR1 is SGHRS, CDR2 YFSETQ. Trimming removed 2 bases from V and 7 bases from J; junction bases left unmatched: 7.

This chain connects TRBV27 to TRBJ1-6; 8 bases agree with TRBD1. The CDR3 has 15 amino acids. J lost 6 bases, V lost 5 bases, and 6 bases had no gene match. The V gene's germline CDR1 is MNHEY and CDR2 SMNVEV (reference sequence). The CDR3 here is CASSIRTGTNSPLHF. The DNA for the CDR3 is TGTGCCAGCAGTATAAGGACAGGGACTAATTCACCCCTCCACTTT.

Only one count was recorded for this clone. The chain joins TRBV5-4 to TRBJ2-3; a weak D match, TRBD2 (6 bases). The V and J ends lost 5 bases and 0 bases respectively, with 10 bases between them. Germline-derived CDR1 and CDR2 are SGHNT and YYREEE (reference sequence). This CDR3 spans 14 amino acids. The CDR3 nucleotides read TGTGCCAGCAGACTAGGGACTAGCACAGATACGCAGTATTTT. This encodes CASRLGTSTDTQYF. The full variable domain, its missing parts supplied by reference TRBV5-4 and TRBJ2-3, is ETGVTQSPTHLIKTRGQQVTLRCSSQSGHNTVSWYQQALGQGPQFIFQYYREEENGRGNFPPRFSGLQFPNYSSELNVNALELDDSALYLCASRLGTSTDTQYFGPGTRLTVL.

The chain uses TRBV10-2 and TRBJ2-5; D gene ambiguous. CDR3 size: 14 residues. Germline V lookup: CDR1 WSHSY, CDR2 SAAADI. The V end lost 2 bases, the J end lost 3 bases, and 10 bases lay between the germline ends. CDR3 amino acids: CASSEQLNEETQYF. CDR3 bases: TGCGCCAGCAGTGAGCAGTTGAATGAAGAGACCCAGTACTTC.

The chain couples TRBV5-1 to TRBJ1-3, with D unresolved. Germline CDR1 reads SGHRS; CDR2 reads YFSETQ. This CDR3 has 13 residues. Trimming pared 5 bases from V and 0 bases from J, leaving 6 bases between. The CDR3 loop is CASRSGSGNTIYF. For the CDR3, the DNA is TGCGCCAGCAGATCGGGCTCTGGAAACACCATATATTTT.

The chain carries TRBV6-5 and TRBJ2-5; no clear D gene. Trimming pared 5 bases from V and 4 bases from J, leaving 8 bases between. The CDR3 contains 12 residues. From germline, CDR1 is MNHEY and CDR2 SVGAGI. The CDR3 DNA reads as TGTGCCAGCAGTGATCCCTTAGAGACCCAGTACTTC. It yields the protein CASSDPLETQYF.